The rows below give T cell receptor beta chains drawn from one sample of a study of PD-L1 blockade in urothelial cancer. Measured with immunoSEQ multiplex PCR; TCRdb has only the in-frame clones, and not every one. This repertoire shows 70,000 to 80,000 clones, over 80% found once; its top ten account for about 6.7%. The specimen was PBMCs, collected around atezolizumab (anti-PD-L1) treatment. The receptors here all came from a man aged 40-49 years with urothelial cancer. CDR3s include the opening cysteine and the closing phenylalanine or tryptophan. Where a row states a size, it is once, few, many or the class of an expanded clone; other rows omit it.

J gene	V gene	CDR3 length	clone size	CDR3 protein
TRBJ2-5	TRBV25-1	17	-	CASSTSGRDRAQETQYF
TRBJ1-2	TRBV28	16	-	CASREGGRWDQRGYTF
TRBJ2-3	TRBV5-4	14	-	CASSSEGVADTQYF
TRBJ2-7	TRBV19	13	-	CASSTPSGNEQYF
TRBJ1-5	TRBV6-1	11	-	CASGRDQPQHF
TRBJ1-2	TRBV30	12	-	CAWRRGGYGYTF
TRBJ2-7	TRBV2	15	-	CASRGGPTGSYEQYF
TRBJ2-7	TRBV27	14	-	CASSFGQGFYEQYF
TRBJ1-1	TRBV28	15	-	CASSLGPAVNTEAFF
TRBJ2-2	TRBV19	16	-	CASSFRGTGATGELFF
TRBJ1-2	TRBV6-1	11	many	CATTVNYGYTF
TRBJ2-7	TRBV19	13	-	CASRRTSGLEQYF
TRBJ1-2	TRBV2	14	few	CASSAGQGNYGYTF
TRBJ2-5	TRBV29-1	13	-	CSFSRDLQETQYF
TRBJ1-5	TRBV7-2	15	-	CASSLSWGGGQPQHF
TRBJ1-3	TRBV18	16	-	CASSPKSADSGNTIYF
TRBJ2-1	TRBV7-9	14	-	CASSFGGGPGEQFF
TRBJ2-5	TRBV30	12	-	CAWDQGGETQYF
TRBJ2-1	TRBV7-2	14	-	CASSSRGEVDEQFF
TRBJ1-2	TRBV12-5	14	-	CASGPQGADGGYTF
TRBJ1-5	TRBV7-9	14	-	CASSLGTGDQPQHF
TRBJ1-2	TRBV9	13	-	CASSATEDYGYTF
TRBJ2-3	TRBV10-3	14	-	CAIRLGQDGNTQYF
TRBJ2-3	TRBV2	15	-	CASSDQGARTDTQYF
TRBJ2-2	TRBV30	17	few	CAWTGKGLAENTGELFF
TRBJ1-1	TRBV7-3	13	few	CASTHRQGTEAFF
TRBJ2-6	TRBV14	16	-	CASSQERGLGANVLTF
TRBJ1-2	TRBV7-8	13	-	CASSRLETGGYTF
TRBJ1-3	TRBV6-1	14	-	CASSRDFSGNTIYF
TRBJ1-2	TRBV29-1	14	few	CSVVETLTNYGYTF
TRBJ2-5	TRBV5-1	16	-	CASSSVGTGGQETQYF
TRBJ2-7	TRBV4-2	15	-	CASSQAPGSSYEQYF